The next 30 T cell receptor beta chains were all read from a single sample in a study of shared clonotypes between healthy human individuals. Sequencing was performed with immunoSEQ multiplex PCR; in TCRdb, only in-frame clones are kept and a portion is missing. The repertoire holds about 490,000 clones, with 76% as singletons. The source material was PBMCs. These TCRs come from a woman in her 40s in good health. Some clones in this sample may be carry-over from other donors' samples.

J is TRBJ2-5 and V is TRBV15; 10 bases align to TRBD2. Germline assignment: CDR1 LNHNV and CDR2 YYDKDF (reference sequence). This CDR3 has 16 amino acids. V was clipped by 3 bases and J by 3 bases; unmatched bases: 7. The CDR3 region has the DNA TGTGCCACCAGCAGTCTGAGCGGGAGGGCCGAAGAGACCCAGTACTTC. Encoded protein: CATSSLSGRAEETQYF.

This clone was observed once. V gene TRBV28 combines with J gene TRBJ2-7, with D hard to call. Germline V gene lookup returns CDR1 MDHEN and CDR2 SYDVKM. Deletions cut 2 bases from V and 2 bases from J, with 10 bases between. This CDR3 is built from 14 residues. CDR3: CASSLDPLTYEQYF. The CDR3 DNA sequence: TGTGCCAGCAGTTTAGATCCGTTAACCTACGAGCAGTACTTC.

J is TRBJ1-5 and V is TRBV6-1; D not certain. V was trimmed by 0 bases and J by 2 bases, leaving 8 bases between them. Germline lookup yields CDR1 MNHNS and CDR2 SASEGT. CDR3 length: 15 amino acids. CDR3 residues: CASSEAYMGNQPQHF. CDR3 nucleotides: TGTGCCAGCAGTGAAGCCTATATGGGCAATCAGCCCCAGCATTTT.

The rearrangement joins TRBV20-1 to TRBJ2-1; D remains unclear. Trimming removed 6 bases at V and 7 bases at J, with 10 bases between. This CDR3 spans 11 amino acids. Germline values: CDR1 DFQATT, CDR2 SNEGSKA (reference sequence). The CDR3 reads CSATHGNEQFF. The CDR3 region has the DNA TGCAGTGCCACACACGGGAATGAGCAGTTCTTC.

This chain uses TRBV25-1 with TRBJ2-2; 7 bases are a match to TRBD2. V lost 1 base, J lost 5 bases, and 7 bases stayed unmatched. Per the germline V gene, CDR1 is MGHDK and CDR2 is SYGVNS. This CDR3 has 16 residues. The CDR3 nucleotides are TGTGCCAGCAGTGAATGGGGCGGGAGCGGGACCGGGGAGCTGTTTTTT. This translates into CASSEWGGSGTGELFF.

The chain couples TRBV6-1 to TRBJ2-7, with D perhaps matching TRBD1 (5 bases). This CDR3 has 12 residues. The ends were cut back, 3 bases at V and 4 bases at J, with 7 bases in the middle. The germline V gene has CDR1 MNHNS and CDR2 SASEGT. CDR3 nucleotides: TGTGCCAGCAGTGATCAGGGATACGAGCAGTACTTC. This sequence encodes CASSDQGYEQYF.

CDR3 nucleotides: TGTGCCAGTAGTCCGGATTCGAGGAATACGCAGTATTTT. Encoded protein: CASSPDSRNTQYF. The rearrangement links TRBV19 to TRBJ2-3; D not certain. In germline, CDR1 is LNHDA, CDR2 SQIVND (reference sequence). The CDR3 extends over 13 amino acids. Deletions cut 5 bases from V and 7 bases from J, with 13 bases between.

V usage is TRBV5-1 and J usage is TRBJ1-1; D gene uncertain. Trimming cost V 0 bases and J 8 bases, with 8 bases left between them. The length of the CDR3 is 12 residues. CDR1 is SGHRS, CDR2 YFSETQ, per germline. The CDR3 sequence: CASSLGESEAFF. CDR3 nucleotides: TGCGCCAGCAGCTTGGGAGAATCCGAAGCTTTCTTT.

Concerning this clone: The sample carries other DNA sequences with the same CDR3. CDR3 DNA sequence: TGTGCCAGCAGCTTGGGACTACCAAACACAGATACGCAGTATTTT. It codes for CASSLGLPNTDTQYF. The chain employs TRBV7-2 and TRBJ2-3, with 7 positions matching TRBD2. The germline CDR1 and CDR2 sequences are SGHTA and FQGNSA. The V segment lost 3 bases and the J segment 2 bases; nucleotides outside the gene matches: 5. The CDR3 contains 15 residues.

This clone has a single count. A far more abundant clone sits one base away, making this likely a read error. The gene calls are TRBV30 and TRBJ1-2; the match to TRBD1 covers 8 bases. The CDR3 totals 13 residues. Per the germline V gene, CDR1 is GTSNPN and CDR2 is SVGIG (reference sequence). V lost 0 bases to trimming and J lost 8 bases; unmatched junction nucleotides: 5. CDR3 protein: CAWSVDRVKGYTF. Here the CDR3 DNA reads TGTGCCTGGAGTGTGGACAGGGTAAAAGGCTACACCTTC.

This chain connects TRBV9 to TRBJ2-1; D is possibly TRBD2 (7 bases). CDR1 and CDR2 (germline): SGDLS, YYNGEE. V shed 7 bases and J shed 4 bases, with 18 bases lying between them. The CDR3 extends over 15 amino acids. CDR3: CASGREGEGYNEQFF. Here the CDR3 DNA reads TGTGCCAGCGGACGTGAGGGGGAGGGATACAATGAGCAGTTCTTC. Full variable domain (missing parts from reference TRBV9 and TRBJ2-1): DSGVTQTPKHLITATGQRVTLRCSPRSGDLSVYWYQQSLDQGLQFLIQYYNGEERAKGNILERFSAQQFPDLHSELNLSSLELGDSALYFCASGREGEGYNEQFFGPGTRLTVL.

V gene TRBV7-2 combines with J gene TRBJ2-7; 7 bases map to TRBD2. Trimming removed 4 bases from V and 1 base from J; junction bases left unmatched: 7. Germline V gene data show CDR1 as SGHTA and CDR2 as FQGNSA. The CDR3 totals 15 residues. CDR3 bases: TGTGCCAGCAGCTCTTGGGAGGGAGGGTCCTACGAGCAGTACTTC. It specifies CASSSWEGGSYEQYF.

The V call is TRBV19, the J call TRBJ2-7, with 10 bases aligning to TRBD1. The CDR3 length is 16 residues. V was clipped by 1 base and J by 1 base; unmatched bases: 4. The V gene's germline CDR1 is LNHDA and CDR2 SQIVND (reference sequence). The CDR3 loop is CASSIAPGQGSYEQYF. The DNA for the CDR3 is TGTGCCAGTAGTATAGCTCCGGGACAGGGGTCCTACGAGCAGTACTTC.

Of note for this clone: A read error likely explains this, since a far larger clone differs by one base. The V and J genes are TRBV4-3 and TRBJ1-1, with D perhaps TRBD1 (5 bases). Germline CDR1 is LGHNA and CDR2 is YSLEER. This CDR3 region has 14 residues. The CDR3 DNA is TGCGCCAGCAGCCTCACAGGTGGGAACACTGGAGCTTTCTTT. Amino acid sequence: CASSLTGGNTGAFF.

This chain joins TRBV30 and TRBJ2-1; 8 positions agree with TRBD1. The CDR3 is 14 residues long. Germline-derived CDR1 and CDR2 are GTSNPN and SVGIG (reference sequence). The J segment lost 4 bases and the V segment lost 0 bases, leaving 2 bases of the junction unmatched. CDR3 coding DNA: TGTGCCTGGAGTGTAACAGGGGGGTACAATGAGCAGTTCTTC. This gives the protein CAWSVTGGYNEQFF.

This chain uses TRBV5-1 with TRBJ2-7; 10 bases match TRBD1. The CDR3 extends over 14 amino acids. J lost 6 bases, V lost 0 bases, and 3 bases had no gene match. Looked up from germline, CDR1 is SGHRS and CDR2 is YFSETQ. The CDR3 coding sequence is TGCGCCAGCAGCTTGGAGGGACAGGGGAGCGAGCAGTACTTC. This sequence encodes CASSLEGQGSEQYF.

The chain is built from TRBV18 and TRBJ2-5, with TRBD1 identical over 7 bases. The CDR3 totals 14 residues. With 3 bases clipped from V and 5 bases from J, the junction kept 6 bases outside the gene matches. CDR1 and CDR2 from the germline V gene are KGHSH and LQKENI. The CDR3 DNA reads TGTGCCAGCTCACCCAGACAGGGCGCGGAGACCCAGTACTTC. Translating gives CASSPRQGAETQYF.

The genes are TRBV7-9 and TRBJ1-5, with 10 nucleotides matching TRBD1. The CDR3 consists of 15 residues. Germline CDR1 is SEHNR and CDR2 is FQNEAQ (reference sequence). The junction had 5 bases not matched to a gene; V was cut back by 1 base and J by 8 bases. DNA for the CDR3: TGTGCCAGCAGCTTAGAGGGGACAGGGGCTGAGCCCCAGCATTTT. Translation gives CASSLEGTGAEPQHF.

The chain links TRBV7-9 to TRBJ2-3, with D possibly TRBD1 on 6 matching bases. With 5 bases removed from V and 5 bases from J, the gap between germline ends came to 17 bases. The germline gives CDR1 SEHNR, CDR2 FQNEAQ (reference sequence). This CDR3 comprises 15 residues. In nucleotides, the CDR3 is TGTGCCAGCAGCGAGCTGCAGGGGCACCTAGATACGCAGTATTTT. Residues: CASSELQGHLDTQYF.

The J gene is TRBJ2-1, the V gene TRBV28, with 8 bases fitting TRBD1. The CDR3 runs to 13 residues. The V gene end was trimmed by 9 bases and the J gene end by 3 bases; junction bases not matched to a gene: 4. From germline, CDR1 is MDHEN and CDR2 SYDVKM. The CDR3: CASKTGVYNEQFF. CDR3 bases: TGTGCCAGTAAGACAGGGGTCTACAATGAGCAGTTCTTC. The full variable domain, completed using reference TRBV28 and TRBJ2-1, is DVKVTQSSRYLVKRTGEKVFLECVQDMDHENMFWYRQDPGLGLRLIYFSYDVKMKEKGDIPEGYSVSREKKERFSLILESASTNQTSMYLCASKTGVYNEQFFGPGTRLTVL.

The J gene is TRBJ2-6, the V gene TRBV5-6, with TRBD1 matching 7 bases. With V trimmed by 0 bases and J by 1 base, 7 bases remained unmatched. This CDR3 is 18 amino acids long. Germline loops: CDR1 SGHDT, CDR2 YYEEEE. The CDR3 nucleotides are TGTGCCAGCAGCTTGGCCTTCAGGGGGTTTTCTGGGGCCAACGTCCTGACTTTC. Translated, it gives CASSLAFRGFSGANVLTF.

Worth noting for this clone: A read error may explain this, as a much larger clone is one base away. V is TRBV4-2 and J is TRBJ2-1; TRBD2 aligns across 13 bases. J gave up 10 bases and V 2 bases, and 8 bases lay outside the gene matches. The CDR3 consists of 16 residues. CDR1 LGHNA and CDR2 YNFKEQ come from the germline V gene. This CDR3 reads CASSQSGTSGAREQFF. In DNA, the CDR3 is TGTGCCAGCAGCCAATCCGGGACTAGCGGGGCTCGGGAGCAGTTCTTC.

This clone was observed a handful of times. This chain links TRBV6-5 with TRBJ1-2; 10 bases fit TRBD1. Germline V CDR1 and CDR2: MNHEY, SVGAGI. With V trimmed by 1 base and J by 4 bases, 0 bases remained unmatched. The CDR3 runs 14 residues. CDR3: CASSYWDRGYGYTF. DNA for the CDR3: TGTGCCAGCAGTTACTGGGACAGGGGCTATGGCTACACCTTC.

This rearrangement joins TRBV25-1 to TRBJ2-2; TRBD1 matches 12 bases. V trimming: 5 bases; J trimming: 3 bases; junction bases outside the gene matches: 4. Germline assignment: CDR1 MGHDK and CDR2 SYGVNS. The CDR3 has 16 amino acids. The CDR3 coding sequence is TGTGCCAGCAGTCCGGGACAGGGGGCTTACACCGGGGAGCTGTTTTTT. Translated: CASSPGQGAYTGELFF. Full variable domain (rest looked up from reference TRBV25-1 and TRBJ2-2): EADIYQTPRYLVIGTGKKITLECSQTMGHDKMYWYQQDPGMELHLIHYSYGVNSTEKGDLSSESTVSRIRTEHFPLTLESARPSHTSQYLCASSPGQGAYTGELFFGEGSRLTVL.

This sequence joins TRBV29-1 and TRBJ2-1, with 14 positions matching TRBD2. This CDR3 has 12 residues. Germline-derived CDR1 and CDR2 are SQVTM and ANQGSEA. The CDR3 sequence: CSGTSGSDEQFF. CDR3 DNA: TGCAGTGGGACTAGCGGGAGTGATGAGCAGTTCTTC.

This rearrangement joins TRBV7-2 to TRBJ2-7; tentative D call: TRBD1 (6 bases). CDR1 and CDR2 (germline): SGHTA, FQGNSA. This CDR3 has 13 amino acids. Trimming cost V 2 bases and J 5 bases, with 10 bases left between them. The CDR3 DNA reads TGTGCCAGCAGCTTAACCCAGGGGAACGAGCAGTACTTC. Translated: CASSLTQGNEQYF.

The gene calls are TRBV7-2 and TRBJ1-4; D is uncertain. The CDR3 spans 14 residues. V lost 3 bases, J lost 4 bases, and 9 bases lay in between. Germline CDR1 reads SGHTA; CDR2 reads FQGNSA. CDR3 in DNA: TGTGCCAGCAGCTTGCTCGGGCTTAATGAAAAACTGTTTTTT. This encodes CASSLLGLNEKLFF. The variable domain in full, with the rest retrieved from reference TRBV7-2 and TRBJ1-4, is GAGVSQSPSNKVTEKGKDVELRCDPISGHTALYWYRQSLGQGLEFLIYFQGNSAPDKSGLPSDRFSAERTGGSVSTLTIQRTQQEDSAVYLCASSLLGLNEKLFFGSGTQLSVL.

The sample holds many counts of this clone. The CDR3 DNA reads as TGTGCCAGCAGCCAAGAGGTGGGAGTGGGTGGAAACGAGCAGTACTTC. It codes for CASSQEVGVGGNEQYF. V is TRBV4-2 and J is TRBJ2-7; D is possibly TRBD2 (5 bases). Trimming removed 0 bases from V and 5 bases from J, with 17 bases in between. CDR3 size: 16 residues. Germline-derived CDR1 and CDR2 are LGHNA and YNFKEQ.

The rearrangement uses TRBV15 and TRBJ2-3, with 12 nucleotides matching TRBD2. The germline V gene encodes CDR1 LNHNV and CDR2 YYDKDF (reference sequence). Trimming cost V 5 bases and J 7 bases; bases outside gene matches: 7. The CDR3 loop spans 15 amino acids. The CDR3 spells CATSQLAGGGYTQYF. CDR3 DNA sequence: TGTGCCACCAGCCAACTAGCGGGAGGCGGCTATACGCAGTATTTT. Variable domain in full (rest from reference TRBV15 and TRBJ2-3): DAMVIQNPRYQVTQFGKPVTLSCSQTLNHNVMYWYQQKSSQAPKLLFHYYDKDFNNEADTPDNFQSRRPNTSFCFLDIRSPGLGDTAMYLCATSQLAGGGYTQYFGPGTRLTVL.

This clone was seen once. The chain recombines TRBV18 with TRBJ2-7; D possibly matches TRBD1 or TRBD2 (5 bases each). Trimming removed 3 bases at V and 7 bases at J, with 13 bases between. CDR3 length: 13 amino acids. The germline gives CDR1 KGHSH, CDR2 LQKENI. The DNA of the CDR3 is TGTGCCAGCTCACCGGGACCCCTGAGGGAGCAGTACTTC. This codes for CASSPGPLREQYF.